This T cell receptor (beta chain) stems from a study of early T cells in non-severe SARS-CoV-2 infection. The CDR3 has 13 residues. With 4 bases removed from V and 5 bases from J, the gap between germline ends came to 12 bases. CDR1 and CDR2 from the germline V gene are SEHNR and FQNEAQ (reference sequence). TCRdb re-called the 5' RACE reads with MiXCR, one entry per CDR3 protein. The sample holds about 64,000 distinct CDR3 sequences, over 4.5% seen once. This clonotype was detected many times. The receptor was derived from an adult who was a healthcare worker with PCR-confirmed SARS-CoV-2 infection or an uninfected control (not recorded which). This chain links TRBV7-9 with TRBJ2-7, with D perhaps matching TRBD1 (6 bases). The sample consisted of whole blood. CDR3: CASSSQGADEQYF. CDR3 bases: TGTGCCAGCAGCTCACAGGGTGCGGACGAGCAGTACTTC.